This is a list of T cell receptor beta chains from one sample in a study of T-cell reconstitution after alpha-beta-depleted transplantation in children. MiXCR, run by TCRdb on the PCR reads, gives a single entry per CDR3 protein. The sample shows about 580,000 distinct CDR3 sequences, 23% of them seen only once. The specimen was PBMCs, mostly from graft donor cells, collected 360 days after TCRalphabeta/CD19-depleted stem cell transplant. The receptors come from a boy in the first two years of life who had a stem cell transplant for acute myeloid leukemia, so the T cells may come from the graft donor. The CDR3 runs from the conserved cysteine through the conserved F or W. A D gene is named only where the DNA matches it firmly. Clone sizes are given selectively: once, few, many, or a class where the clone is expanded.

j_gene: TRBJ1-5
d_gene: NA
abundance: NA
v_gene: TRBV20-1
CDR3aa: CSAVDVSNQPQHF
CDR3nt: TGCAGTGCTGTTGACGTGAGCAATCAGCCCCAGCATTTT

j_gene: TRBJ2-1
d_gene: NA
abundance: once
v_gene: TRBV24-1
CDR3aa: CATSDYNRVAGEQFF
CDR3nt: TGTGCCACCAGTGATTACAACAGGGTGGCGGGTGAGCAGTTCTTC

j_gene: TRBJ2-1
d_gene: NA
abundance: NA
v_gene: TRBV6-1
CDR3aa: CASAGWKRGTRTDEQFF
CDR3nt: TGTGCCAGCGCCGGGTGGAAACGGGGAACTCGGACAGATGAGCAGTTCTTC

j_gene: TRBJ1-4
d_gene: NA
abundance: NA
v_gene: TRBV5-1
CDR3aa: CASSSGNHLDHGEKLFF
CDR3nt: TGCGCCAGCAGCTCAGGGAATCACTTGGATCATGGGGAAAAACTGTTTTTT

j_gene: TRBJ2-1
d_gene: TRBD2
abundance: NA
v_gene: TRBV5-6
CDR3aa: CASSLVFWGGGEQFF
CDR3nt: TGTGCCAGCAGCTTGGTATTCTGGGGGGGAGGTGAGCAGTTCTTC

j_gene: TRBJ1-6
d_gene: NA
abundance: few
v_gene: TRBV20-1
CDR3aa: CSAGGILDNSPLHF
CDR3nt: TGCAGTGCTGGAGGGATTTTAGATAATTCACCCCTCCACTTT

j_gene: TRBJ2-3
d_gene: TRBD2
abundance: NA
v_gene: TRBV7-6
CDR3aa: CASSRTRSTDTQYF
CDR3nt: TGTGCCAGCAGCCGGACTAGATCCACAGATACGCAGTATTTT

j_gene: TRBJ2-3
d_gene: NA
abundance: NA
v_gene: TRBV5-1
CDR3aa: CASRQTQGSSTDTQYF
CDR3nt: TGCGCCAGCAGACAGACCCAGGGCTCGAGCACAGATACGCAGTATTTT

j_gene: TRBJ2-3
d_gene: TRBD1
abundance: NA
v_gene: TRBV28
CDR3aa: CASSTLRGQGDTQYF
CDR3nt: TGTGCCAGCTCAACCCTCAGGGGGCAGGGAGATACGCAGTATTTT

j_gene: TRBJ2-1
d_gene: NA
abundance: many
v_gene: TRBV7-9
CDR3aa: CASSSAPQGPGYNEQFF
CDR3nt: TGTGCCAGCAGCTCCGCCCCCCAGGGCCCTGGCTACAATGAGCAGTTCTTC

j_gene: TRBJ2-1
d_gene: NA
abundance: few
v_gene: TRBV6-5
CDR3aa: CASRTVEQFF
CDR3nt: TGTGCCAGCAGAACTGTTGAGCAGTTCTTC

j_gene: TRBJ2-3
d_gene: NA
abundance: many
v_gene: TRBV12-3/TRBV12-4
CDR3aa: CASSSRWTRSTDTQYF
CDR3nt: TGTGCCAGCAGTTCGCGGTGGACTCGAAGCACAGATACGCAGTATTTT

j_gene: TRBJ2-2
d_gene: NA
abundance: NA
v_gene: TRBV4-3
CDR3aa: CASSQAPGHVSGELFF
CDR3nt: TGCGCCAGCAGCCAAGCCCCGGGCCACGTCTCCGGGGAGCTGTTTTTT

j_gene: TRBJ2-7
d_gene: NA
abundance: NA
v_gene: TRBV11-2
CDR3aa: CASRRDSSSSYEQYF
CDR3nt: TGTGCCAGCAGACGTGACAGTTCTAGCTCCTACGAGCAGTACTTC

j_gene: TRBJ2-1
d_gene: TRBD1
abundance: many
v_gene: TRBV2
CDR3aa: CASSGSRDRGYNEQFF
CDR3nt: TGTGCCAGCAGTGGAAGCCGGGACAGAGGCTACAATGAGCAGTTCTTC

j_gene: TRBJ1-5
d_gene: NA
abundance: NA
v_gene: TRBV20-1
CDR3aa: CSAGVDGRATPQHF
CDR3nt: TGCAGTGCTGGGGTGGACGGTCGGGCGACGCCCCAGCATTTT

j_gene: TRBJ2-2
d_gene: NA
abundance: NA
v_gene: TRBV20-1
CDR3aa: CSARALNTGELFF
CDR3nt: TGCAGTGCTAGAGCCTTGAACACCGGGGAGCTGTTTTTT

j_gene: TRBJ2-7
d_gene: NA
abundance: few
v_gene: TRBV2
CDR3aa: CASNTWGTPKDYEQYF
CDR3nt: TGTGCCAGCAATACGTGGGGGACACCTAAGGACTACGAGCAGTACTTC

j_gene: TRBJ2-7
d_gene: NA
abundance: many
v_gene: TRBV20-1
CDR3aa: CSASAGRQYF
CDR3nt: TGCAGTGCTAGCGCGGGCAGACAGTACTTC

j_gene: TRBJ2-5
d_gene: NA
abundance: few
v_gene: TRBV10-3
CDR3aa: CAIGDRQETQYF
CDR3nt: TGTGCCATCGGCGACAGGCAAGAGACCCAGTACTTC

j_gene: TRBJ2-1
d_gene: TRBD1
abundance: many
v_gene: TRBV7-2
CDR3aa: CASSRDSLYNEQFF
CDR3nt: TGTGCCAGCAGCCGGGACAGCCTATACAATGAGCAGTTCTTC

j_gene: TRBJ1-5
d_gene: NA
abundance: few
v_gene: TRBV5-1
CDR3aa: CASSLGWGTSNQPQHF
CDR3nt: TGCGCCAGCAGCTTGGGGTGGGGAACGAGCAATCAGCCCCAGCATTTT

j_gene: TRBJ1-6
d_gene: TRBD1
abundance: NA
v_gene: TRBV20-1
CDR3aa: CSAITPLGQVLGNSPLHF
CDR3nt: TGCAGTGCTATAACCCCCTTGGGACAGGTCCTGGGTAATTCACCCCTCCACTTT

j_gene: TRBJ2-1
d_gene: NA
abundance: many
v_gene: TRBV12-3/TRBV12-4
CDR3aa: CASTHGKDNEQFF
CDR3nt: TGTGCCAGCACCCACGGAAAGGACAATGAGCAGTTCTTC

j_gene: TRBJ1-5
d_gene: NA
abundance: NA
v_gene: TRBV28
CDR3aa: CASSWGQPQHF
CDR3nt: TGTGCCAGCAGTTGGGGTCAGCCCCAGCATTTT

j_gene: TRBJ2-5
d_gene: NA
abundance: NA
v_gene: TRBV7-2
CDR3aa: CASSSRHQETQYF
CDR3nt: TGTGCCAGCAGCAGCAGACACCAAGAGACCCAGTACTTC

j_gene: TRBJ2-5
d_gene: TRBD2
abundance: NA
v_gene: TRBV20-1
CDR3aa: CSAISGTSGEVLETQYF
CDR3nt: TGCAGTGCCATTTCCGGGACTAGCGGGGAGGTTCTAGAGACCCAGTACTTC

j_gene: TRBJ2-2
d_gene: NA
abundance: many
v_gene: TRBV19
CDR3aa: CASNHGANTGELFF
CDR3nt: TGTGCCAGTAACCATGGCGCGAACACCGGGGAGCTGTTTTTT

j_gene: TRBJ2-6
d_gene: NA
abundance: many
v_gene: TRBV7-9
CDR3aa: CASSHRTGSSGANVLTF
CDR3nt: TGTGCCAGCAGCCACCGAACGGGAAGCTCTGGGGCCAACGTCCTGACTTTC

j_gene: TRBJ1-5
d_gene: NA
abundance: NA
v_gene: TRBV5-7
CDR3aa: CARSPGRRAQPQHF
CDR3nt: TGTGCCAGGAGCCCGGGACGCAGGGCTCAGCCCCAGCATTTT

j_gene: TRBJ1-4
d_gene: TRBD1
abundance: NA
v_gene: TRBV15
CDR3aa: CATSRDAGGNEKLFF
CDR3nt: TGTGCCACCAGCAGAGATGCAGGGGGTAATGAAAAACTGTTTTTT

j_gene: TRBJ2-1
d_gene: TRBD1
abundance: few
v_gene: TRBV12-3/TRBV12-4
CDR3aa: CASSLTTGGRGEQFF
CDR3nt: TGTGCCAGCAGTTTAACGACAGGGGGCAGGGGTGAGCAGTTCTTC

j_gene: TRBJ1-1
d_gene: NA
abundance: many
v_gene: TRBV29-1
CDR3aa: CSVDRGNTEAFF
CDR3nt: TGCAGCGTTGACAGGGGGAACACTGAAGCTTTCTTT

j_gene: TRBJ1-1
d_gene: TRBD1
abundance: few
v_gene: TRBV6-1
CDR3aa: CASSLQGQGNTEAFF
CDR3nt: TGTGCCAGCAGCCTCCAAGGACAGGGGAACACTGAAGCTTTCTTT